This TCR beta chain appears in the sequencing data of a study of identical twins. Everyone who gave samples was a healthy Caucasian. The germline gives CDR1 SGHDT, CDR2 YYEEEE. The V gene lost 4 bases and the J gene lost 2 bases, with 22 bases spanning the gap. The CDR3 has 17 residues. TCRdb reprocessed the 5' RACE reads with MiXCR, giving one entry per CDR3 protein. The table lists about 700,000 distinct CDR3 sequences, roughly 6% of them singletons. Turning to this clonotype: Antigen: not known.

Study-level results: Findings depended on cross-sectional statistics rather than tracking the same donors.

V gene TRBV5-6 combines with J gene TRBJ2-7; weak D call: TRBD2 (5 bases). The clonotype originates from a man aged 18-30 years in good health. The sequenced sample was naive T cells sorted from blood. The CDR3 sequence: CASSQQLDAWGAYEQYF. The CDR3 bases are TGTGCCAGCAGCCAACAATTAGACGCCTGGGGAGCCTACGAGCAGTACTTC.